Listed below are T cell receptor beta chains from one sample, sequenced in a study of cytomegalovirus exposure and HLA in healthy donors. Produced via immunoSEQ multiplex PCR; TCRdb's table is partial and in-frame only. This table has some 190,000 clones, around 87% appearing once. Sequenced input: PBMCs. The receptors were gathered from a young man in good health and CMV-seronegative. Each CDR3 is given without its conserved first and last residue. A D gene is named only where the DNA matches it firmly.

NA TRBJ1-3 TRBV6-5 ASSYSGRAGNTIY
NA TRBJ2-3 TRBV30 AWSVRSAADTQY
TRBD2 TRBJ2-5 TRBV4-2 ASSQGTSGGARETQY
NA TRBJ2-4 TRBV27 AVTPREGDIQY
NA TRBJ2-2 TRBV4-3 ASSQARGFGELF
TRBD1 TRBJ2-1 TRBV7-2 ASSLGGGQVSREQF
NA TRBJ2-3 TRBV6-4 ASSAAGSTDTQY
TRBD2 TRBJ2-3 TRBV28 ASSPGGADTQY
TRBD1 TRBJ1-5 TRBV4-1 ASSQEGRGRSGRFQPQH
TRBD2 TRBJ2-4 TRBV7-2 ASSSTSEGAKNIQY
NA TRBJ2-3 TRBV29-1 SVPGQLGSTDTQY
TRBD1 TRBJ1-4 TRBV4-1 ASSQDPEAGGTNEKLF
NA TRBJ2-3 TRBV18 ASSPKLTDTQY
TRBD2 TRBJ2-1 TRBV6-1 ASTPTSGGTNEQF
TRBD1 TRBJ1-2 TRBV7-9 ASSFDRDYGYT
TRBD1 TRBJ2-5 TRBV10-3 ATLPRGQGEETQY
NA TRBJ2-1 TRBV12-5 ASVSDSYNEQF
TRBD2 TRBJ2-3 TRBV4-2 ASSQESLTSGEQY
TRBD2 TRBJ2-1 TRBV4-2 ASSPKGSGTIPGEF
TRBD1 TRBJ1-1 TRBV6-6 ASSYSTGALNTEAF
TRBD2 TRBJ2-2 TRBV5-8 ASSLSKGPSGYTGELF
NA TRBJ2-7 TRBV14 ASSHSFEQY
NA TRBJ2-3 TRBV5-4 ASSLTVDTQY
TRBD2 TRBJ2-5 TRBV28 ASSLAGEVRETQY
NA TRBJ1-2 TRBV29-1 SVGYRAANYGYT
TRBD2 TRBJ2-7 TRBV5-5 ASSSGLGNYEQY
NA TRBJ1-1 TRBV19 ASSIGQMNTEAF
NA TRBJ2-2 TRBV7-9 SSSFQGELF
NA TRBJ1-1 TRBV6-1 ASSEAGGNTEAF
NA TRBJ2-7 TRBV5-8 ASSPEQALSSYEQY
TRBD1 TRBJ1-1 TRBV5-4 ASSFSGRGVWDTEAF
NA TRBJ2-2 TRBV7-9 SSSSPEGPFTGELF
TRBD1 TRBJ2-1 TRBV7-2 ASSFKAGGTYNEQF
NA TRBJ1-6 TRBV7-2 ARSRTARSPLH
TRBD2 TRBJ2-1 TRBV27 ASSSRLSGSSYNEQF
TRBD2 TRBJ2-5 TRBV5-6 ASSFTRGMETQY
NA TRBJ1-5 TRBV28 ASPPTGDNSNQPQH
NA TRBJ2-3 TRBV10-1 ASSDFGKGGVDTQY
NA TRBJ1-2 TRBV28 ASSFPGLRPGYT
TRBD2 TRBJ2-7 TRBV30 AWSNSRLAGGTSSYEQY
NA TRBJ2-5 TRBV7-9 SSSFRGEETQY
NA TRBJ2-1 TRBV11-2 ASRTTGTSLYNEQF
TRBD2 TRBJ2-5 TRBV5-1 ASSLGAGSGGAQETQY
NA TRBJ2-1 TRBV4-1 ASSPKTGQLGDEQF
TRBD2 TRBJ2-1 TRBV11-2 ASSSTSGPRNTEQF
TRBD2 TRBJ2-7 TRBV7-6 ASSTPGTSGREQY
TRBD2 NA TRBV29-1 SVDGGDYEQY
NA TRBJ1-1 TRBV7-2 ASSLRAGVTEAF
TRBD1 TRBJ1-2 TRBV5-1 ASSPGDRAIANYGYT
NA TRBJ1-5 TRBV28 ASSLSGRGLSNQPQH
TRBD1 TRBJ1-1 TRBV18 ASSADRVANTEAF
NA TRBJ2-1 TRBV19 ASRGGVTYNEQF
TRBD2 TRBJ2-1 TRBV29-1 STTSGEQF
NA TRBJ1-4 TRBV5-1 ASSLGGSPEGLF